The 27 T cell receptor beta chains in this list originate from one sample, sequenced in a study of blood T cell repertoires in COVID-19. Method: immunoSEQ multiplex PCR; TCRdb's copy keeps in-frame clones and lacks some. Found here are 95,000 to 120,000 clones, 80% to 90% of them singletons; the top ten hold approximately 4.2%. Sample: peripheral blood. These receptors originate from a woman in her 50s with acute or convalescent COVID-19.

This chain uses TRBV6-1 with TRBJ2-5; TRBD1 is a possible D gene (6 bases). The CDR3 totals 14 residues. Germline V gene lookup returns CDR1 MNHNS and CDR2 SASEGT. Trimming removed 3 bases from V and 5 bases from J, with 13 bases in between. The CDR3 DNA reads as TGTGCCAGCAGTGAGACAGGTCTGCGGGAGACCCAGTACTTC. It codes for CASSETGLRETQYF.

This clone was observed once. V and J are TRBV6-6 and TRBJ1-5, with a possible D match to TRBD1 (5 bases). V lost 11 bases, J lost 2 bases, and 16 bases lay in between. There are 14 residues in the CDR3. Germline CDR1 MNHNY, CDR2 SVGAGI (reference sequence). The CDR3 spells CASSSGGGNQPQHF. The CDR3 nucleotides are TGTGCCTCTTCCTCGGGGGGGGGCAATCAGCCCCAGCATTTT.

CDR3 residues: CASSRGTGIPYEQYF. The DNA for the CDR3 is TGTGCCAGCAGCCGAGGGACAGGGATCCCCTACGAGCAGTACTTC. This chain joins TRBV3-1 (or the pseudogene TRBV3-2) and TRBJ2-7, with 9 positions matching TRBD1. Trimming at V came to 4 bases and at J to 2 bases, leaving 6 bases not matched to a gene. Germline CDR1 reads LGHDT; CDR2 reads YNNKEL (reference sequence). This CDR3 contains 15 residues.

J is TRBJ1-5 and V is TRBV15; 8 bases agree with TRBD1. With V trimmed by 3 bases and J by 6 bases, 10 bases remained unmatched. Germline lookup yields CDR1 LNHNV and CDR2 YYDKDF (reference sequence). The CDR3 extends over 16 amino acids. The CDR3 protein is CATSSGLGTGGQPQHF. The CDR3 nucleotides are TGTGCCACCAGCAGCGGTTTGGGGACAGGCGGTCAGCCCCAGCATTTT.

This sequence joins TRBV3-1 (or the pseudogene TRBV3-2) and TRBJ1-1; possible D gene TRBD1, 6 bases. The V end lost 5 bases, the J end lost 0 bases, and 22 bases lay between the germline ends. The CDR3 loop spans 18 amino acids. Germline loops: CDR1 LGHDT, CDR2 YNNKEL (reference sequence). CDR3 in amino acids: CASSSESFGQLLNTEAFF. Written as DNA, the CDR3 is TGTGCCAGCAGCTCCGAATCATTCGGACAGCTCTTGAACACTGAAGCTTTCTTT.

V usage is TRBV7-9 and J usage is TRBJ2-7; perhaps TRBD2 as D (6 bases). CDR1 SEHNR and CDR2 FQNEAQ come from the germline V gene (reference sequence). V dropped 7 bases and J dropped 7 bases, with 20 bases sitting between them. The CDR3 runs to 14 residues. The CDR3 DNA reads TGTGCCAGCATACCATCAAGTGGGGCGGGGGAGCAGTACTTC. Its translation is CASIPSSGAGEQYF. The full variable domain, rest sourced from reference TRBV7-9 and TRBJ2-7, is DTGVSQNPRHKITKRGQNVTFRCDPISEHNRLYWYRQTLGQGPEFLTYFQNEAQLEKSRLLSDRFSAERPKGSFSTLEIQRTEQGDSAMYLCASIPSSGAGEQYFGPGTRLTVT.

The V and J genes are TRBV6-4 and TRBJ1-1; D may be TRBD1 (6 bases). Germline loops: CDR1 MRHNA, CDR2 SNTAGT. The CDR3 has 13 amino acids. With 6 bases removed from V and 1 base from J, the gap between germline ends came to 9 bases. CDR3 nucleotides: TGTGCCAGCAGGGACAGACAGAACACTGAAGCTTTCTTT. It encodes CASRDRQNTEAFF.

This chain joins TRBV3-1 (or the pseudogene TRBV3-2) and TRBJ2-7; D might be TRBD1 (5 bases). V shed 5 bases and J shed 4 bases, with 15 bases lying between them. Germline V gives CDR1 LGHDT, CDR2 YNNKEL (reference sequence). The CDR3 has 14 residues. The CDR3: CASSAGHGPYEQYF. The CDR3 DNA sequence: TGTGCCAGCAGCGCCGGACACGGCCCTTACGAGCAGTACTTC.

The V gene is TRBV19, the J gene TRBJ2-7, with D perhaps matching TRBD2 (6 bases). This CDR3 comprises 14 residues. V lost 3 bases and J lost 4, with 13 bases in between. Germline CDR1 LNHDA, CDR2 SQIVND (reference sequence). The CDR3 sequence is CASSIEGRLYEQYF. The CDR3, as DNA: TGTGCCAGTAGTATTGAAGGGAGGTTGTACGAGCAGTACTTC.

The V gene is TRBV19, the J gene TRBJ2-5, with 8 bases that match TRBD1. Germline values: CDR1 LNHDA, CDR2 SQIVND (reference sequence). With 3 bases clipped from V and 5 bases from J, the junction kept 8 bases outside the gene matches. The CDR3 consists of 15 residues. The CDR3, as DNA: TGTGCCAGTAGTATCGCACAGGGGGTAAAGGAGACCCAGTACTTC. Protein: CASSIAQGVKETQYF.

The genes are TRBV10-2 and TRBJ1-1; D is possibly TRBD1 (6 bases). Per germline, CDR1 WSHSY and CDR2 SAAADI. This CDR3 contains 13 residues. V was trimmed by 5 bases and J by 1 base, leaving 8 bases between them. CDR3 sequence reads: CASSSQGNTEAFF. CDR3 bases: TGCGCCAGCAGTTCACAGGGGAACACTGAAGCTTTCTTT.

V is TRBV12-3 or TRBV12-4 and J is TRBJ2-5; D is perhaps TRBD1 (5 bases). There are 12 residues in the CDR3. Trimming shortened V by 5 bases and J by 4 bases, and 8 bases separated the two germline ends. CDR3 DNA: TGTGCCAGCAGTCGACAGAGAGAGACCCAGTACTTC. Translating it yields CASSRQRETQYF.

The rearrangement uses TRBV10-3 and TRBJ2-1; D not resolved. The CDR3 is 13 residues long. Germline CDR1 is ENHRY and CDR2 is SYGVKD. Trimming removed 3 bases at V and 9 bases at J, with 12 bases between. CDR3 coding DNA: TGTGCCATCAGTGACCCCTCCACTGGTGAGCAGTTCTTC. It yields the protein CAISDPSTGEQFF.

The chain combines TRBV5-6 with TRBJ1-2; 9 bases line up with TRBD1. The CDR3 is 18 amino acids. Germline CDR1 and CDR2: SGHDT and YYEEEE. V gave up 4 bases and J gave up 7 bases; unmatched junction bases: 20. This CDR3 reads CASSTLSGTGLPWGGYTF. CDR3 nucleotides: TGTGCCAGCAGCACGCTTTCCGGGACAGGGTTACCTTGGGGTGGCTACACCTTC.

V usage is TRBV11-2 and J usage is TRBJ1-2; a weak D match, TRBD1 (5 bases). The V gene lost 4 bases and the J gene lost 11 bases, with 17 bases spanning the gap. The germline gives CDR1 SGHAT, CDR2 FQNNGV. The CDR3 is made up of 13 amino acids. The CDR3 sequence is CASSSPMDILYTF. In DNA form, the CDR3 reads TGTGCCAGCAGCTCGCCCATGGACATCCTATACACCTTC.

The rearrangement links TRBV3-1 (or the pseudogene TRBV3-2) to TRBJ1-6; D remains ambiguous. The germline gives CDR1 LGHDT, CDR2 YNNKEL (reference sequence). The CDR3 contains 16 residues. V lost 0 bases to trimming and J lost 1 base, with 7 bases between them. This CDR3 is CASSQELSSYNSPLHF. The DNA for the CDR3 is TGTGCCAGCAGCCAAGAATTGAGTTCCTATAATTCACCCCTCCACTTT.

This chain links TRBV3-1 (or the pseudogene TRBV3-2) with TRBJ1-2; a possible D gene is TRBD1 (5 bases). From germline, CDR1 is LGHDT and CDR2 YNNKEL (reference sequence). V lost 0 bases, J lost 7 bases, and 9 bases lay in between. This CDR3 spans 13 amino acids. The CDR3, as DNA: TGTGCCAGCAGCCAAGACAGGGTGGGTGGCTACACCTTC. This sequence encodes CASSQDRVGGYTF.

This chain uses TRBV6-6 with TRBJ2-3, with 14 bases identical to TRBD2. The CDR3 is made up of 16 amino acids. From germline, CDR1 is MNHNY and CDR2 SVGAGI (reference sequence). Germline trimming cut 4 bases from V and 5 bases from J; bases unmatched to any gene: 5. CDR3 DNA: TGTGCCAGCAGTTCCAGACTAGCGGGGGGGCAAGATACGCAGTATTTT. The encoded protein is CASSSRLAGGQDTQYF.

This sequence joins TRBV18 and TRBJ2-5; 7 nucleotides agree with TRBD1. Germline values: CDR1 KGHSH, CDR2 LQKENI. The ends lost 6 bases at V and 2 bases at J; junction bases unmatched: 12. The CDR3 is 16 residues long. CDR3 DNA: TGTGCCAGCTCCCGCCTTGGGGACAGAGTACAAGAGACCCAGTACTTC. As protein: CASSRLGDRVQETQYF.

J is TRBJ2-5 and V is TRBV6-2 or TRBV6-3; possibly TRBD2 for D (5 bases). Per the germline V gene, CDR1 is MNHEY and CDR2 is SVGEGT. V gave up 0 bases and J gave up 5 bases, with 7 bases separating them. CDR3 length: 13 residues. The CDR3 sequence is CASSYSEVETQYF. DNA of the CDR3: TGTGCCAGCAGTTACTCGGAGGTGGAGACCCAGTACTTC.

The gene calls are TRBV3-1 (or the pseudogene TRBV3-2) and TRBJ1-3; perhaps TRBD1 as D (6 bases). CDR3 length equals 18 residues. Trimming took off 0 bases at V and 0 bases at J, with 15 bases between the two ends. Germline V gene lookup returns CDR1 LGHDT and CDR2 YNNKEL (reference sequence). The CDR3 nucleotides are TGTGCCAGCAGCCAAGATCGACAGGTTTCGAGCTCTGGAAACACCATATATTTT. This codes for CASSQDRQVSSSGNTIYF.

The chain has TRBV30 and TRBJ2-7; 14 nucleotides line up with TRBD2. Germline CDR1 is GTSNPN and CDR2 is SVGIG (reference sequence). The CDR3 extends over 15 amino acids. V dropped 2 bases and J dropped 3; count of bases not matched to a gene: 3. CDR3 in amino acids: CAWSTGTSGSYEQYF. DNA of the CDR3: TGTGCCTGGAGTACCGGGACTAGCGGGAGCTACGAGCAGTACTTC.

The rearrangement links TRBV30 to TRBJ2-2; 7 nucleotides align to TRBD1. Germline CDR1 reads GTSNPN; CDR2 reads SVGIG (reference sequence). V was clipped by 3 bases and J by 9 bases; unmatched bases: 1. The CDR3 extends over 11 amino acids. The CDR3 DNA reads TGTGCCTGGAGCAGGGGGAGGGAGCTGTTTTTT. Translated, it gives CAWSRGRELFF. Combining the CDR3 with reference TRBV30 and TRBJ2-2 gives the whole variable domain SQTIHQWPATLVQPVGSPLSLECTVEGTSNPNLYWYRQAAGRGLQLLFYSVGIGQISSEVPQNLSASRPQDRQFILSSKKLLLSDSGFYLCAWSRGRELFFGEGSRLTVL.

The V and J genes are TRBV28 and TRBJ1-1, with 7 positions matching TRBD1. The junction had 10 bases not matched to a gene; V was cut back by 6 bases and J by 6 bases. The germline V gene has CDR1 MDHEN and CDR2 SYDVKM. The length of the CDR3 is 14 residues. The CDR3 region has the DNA TGTGCCAGCAGCACCGGGACAGCGGTACCTGAAGCTTTCTTT. It specifies CASSTGTAVPEAFF.

The V and J genes are TRBV18 and TRBJ2-7, with a weak D call TRBD2 (5 bases). V was clipped by 3 bases and J by 4 bases, with 13 bases between them. CDR3 length equals 14 residues. Germline CDR1 reads KGHSH; CDR2 reads LQKENI. The CDR3: CASSPPTSPYEQYF. The DNA for the CDR3 is TGTGCCAGCTCACCCCCTACTAGTCCGTACGAGCAGTACTTC.

CDR3 in DNA: TGTGCCAGCTCACCGGACAGGAGCAACACTGAAGCTTTCTTT. Translated, it gives CASSPDRSNTEAFF. The chain carries TRBV18 and TRBJ1-1, with 7 nucleotides matching TRBD1. This CDR3 has 14 residues. J was trimmed by 2 bases and V by 3 bases; bases with no gene match: 3. Germline CDR1 reads KGHSH; CDR2 reads LQKENI.

This chain joins TRBV19 and TRBJ2-5; possibly TRBD2 for D (5 bases). This CDR3 has 13 amino acids. V lost 3 bases to trimming and J lost 2 bases, with 7 bases between them. Germline CDR1 is LNHDA and CDR2 is SQIVND (reference sequence). As DNA, the CDR3 is TGTGCCAGTAGTATTCGGGGTCAAGAGACCCAGTACTTC. This codes for CASSIRGQETQYF. Complete variable domain (other parts from reference TRBV19 and TRBJ2-5): DGGITQSPKYLFRKEGQNVTLSCEQNLNHDAMYWYRQDPGQGLRLIYYSQIVNDFQKGDIAEGYSVSREKKESFPLTVTSAQKNPTAFYLCASSIRGQETQYFGPGTRLLVL.